This T cell receptor beta chain was retrieved from a study of regulatory T cells in long-lasting Graves disease. Study findings and constraints: Newly diagnosed patients shared approximately 1,000 public clonotypes; persistent patients shared approximately 2,900. The work looked only at peripheral blood and did not look at thyroid tissue. TRBV28, TRBJ1-2 and TRBJ2-5 were segments that persistent disease favored.

TCR beta libraries were built with iRepertoire HTBI primers and Arm-PCR of CDR3 regions. TCRdb re-derived calls from the multiplex PCR reads in MiXCR, one entry per CDR3 protein. The sample contains some 340,000 distinct CDR3 sequences, approximately 23% of which appear only once. Germline V CDR1 and CDR2: SGHAT, FQDESV (reference sequence). The V gene end was trimmed by 2 bases and the J gene end by 3 bases; junction bases not matched to a gene: 1. The CDR3 is 14 residues long. The time point is: persistent/refractory GD, antithyroid drugs over 5 years with positive TRAb. Extracted PBMC RNA gave rise to the TCR library. As regards this clonotype: The antigen is unknown. One base away lies a much larger clone, so this may be a sequencing read error.

The chain is built from TRBV11-1 and TRBJ2-5; 9 bases agree with TRBD1. This TCR was sampled from a middle-aged woman with Graves disease. This sample comprised peripheral blood mononuclear cells (PBMCs), obtained when the disease was refractory, from a patient treated with antithyroid drugs. The CDR3 sequence: CASSLRTGEETQYF. The CDR3 bases are TGTGCCAGCAGCTTAAGGACAGGGGAAGAGACCCAGTACTTC. Complete variable domain (other parts from reference TRBV11-1 and TRBJ2-5): EAEVAQSPRYKITEKSQAVAFWCDPISGHATLYWYRQILGQGPELLVQFQDESVVDDSQLPKDRFSAERLKGVDSTLKIQPAELGDSAMYLCASSLRTGEETQYFGPGTRLLVL.